Below are 15 T cell receptor beta chains sequenced from a single sample in a study of blood T cell repertoires in COVID-19. Using immunoSEQ multiplex PCR, the repertoire was profiled, and TCRdb retains in-frame clones only, with some absent. The sample records about 440,000 clones, approximately 89% being singletons. The specimen sequenced was peripheral blood. The origin of the receptors is a woman aged 45-65 years with COVID-19, enrolled during active disease.

The chain has TRBV7-9 and TRBJ2-7; tentatively, D is TRBD1 (6 bases). The CDR3 covers 12 residues. V was cut by 5 bases and J by 9 bases, with 14 bases left in between. Germline CDR1 and CDR2: SEHNR and FQNEAQ (reference sequence). The CDR3 protein is CASSLDSEVQYF. The CDR3, as DNA: TGTGCCAGCAGCCTGGACAGTGAAGTGCAGTACTTC.

This sequence joins TRBV23-1 and TRBJ1-2; the match to TRBD1 covers 8 bases. TRBV23-1 qualifies as an ORF whose function is uncertain. Trimming at V came to 4 bases and at J to 8 bases, leaving 6 bases not matched to a gene. The CDR3 covers 13 residues. In nucleotides, the CDR3 is TGCGCCAGCAGTCCGCAGGGGGCGGGGGGCTACACCTTC. Protein product: CASSPQGAGGYTF.

The chain combines TRBV6-5 with TRBJ2-3; weak D call: TRBD2 (7 bases). V was pared by 10 bases and J by 4 bases, with 15 bases between. The CDR3 length is 13 residues. The germline gives CDR1 MNHEY, CDR2 SVGAGI. CDR3 DNA: TGTGCCATTGCGGGGGCCCAGTCAGATACGCAGTATTTT. Protein sequence: CAIAGAQSDTQYF.

The rearrangement joins TRBV5-1 to TRBJ1-5; a weak D match, TRBD1 (6 bases). The germline V and J ends were trimmed by 0 bases and 3 bases, with 16 bases remaining between them. This CDR3 has 17 residues. The V gene's germline CDR1 is SGHRS and CDR2 YFSETQ. This chain's CDR3 is CASSLEGRQGTNQPQHF. Written as DNA, the CDR3 is TGCGCCAGCAGCTTGGAGGGGCGGCAGGGGACCAATCAGCCCCAGCATTTT. Based on the CDR3 plus reference TRBV5-1 and TRBJ1-5, the full variable domain is KAGVTQTPRYLIKTRGQQVTLSCSPISGHRSVSWYQQTPGQGLQFLFEYFSETQRNKGNFPGRFSGRQFSNSRSEMNVSTLELGDSALYLCASSLEGRQGTNQPQHFGDGTRLSIL.

The chain joins TRBV4-2 to TRBJ1-3; TRBD1 is a possible D gene (6 bases). V gave up 5 bases and J gave up 0 bases, with 14 bases separating them. Germline V gene data show CDR1 as LGHNA and CDR2 as YNFKEQ. There are 16 residues in the CDR3. The CDR3 DNA follows: TGTGCCAGCAGCAACGGACAGCCCAGCTCTGGAAACACCATATATTTT. Its translation: CASSNGQPSSGNTIYF.

The V call is TRBV19, the J call TRBJ1-6; D call uncertain. In germline, CDR1 is LNHDA, CDR2 SQIVND (reference sequence). The germline V and J ends were trimmed by 4 bases and 7 bases, with 14 bases remaining between them. The CDR3 has 15 amino acids. The CDR3 nucleotides are TGTGCCAGTAGTAGCGGAAGCCAAAGGAATTCACCCCTCCACTTT. Amino acid sequence: CASSSGSQRNSPLHF.

V is TRBV10-1 and J is TRBJ2-3, with 7 bases lining up with TRBD2. V shed 7 bases, J shed 0 bases, and the junction held 13 bases outside the gene matches. Germline V gives CDR1 WNHNN, CDR2 SYGVQD (reference sequence). This CDR3 comprises 17 residues. The CDR3 loop is CASNTDPSGSSTDTQYF. The CDR3 nucleotides read TGCGCCAGCAACACGGACCCTAGCGGATCTAGCACAGATACGCAGTATTTT.

This chain connects TRBV7-3 to TRBJ2-3; D ambiguous. Trimming left V 6 bases short and J 4 bases short, with 11 bases between. This CDR3 is built from 13 residues. Germline V CDR1 and CDR2: SGHTA, FQGTGA. Written as DNA, the CDR3 is TGTGCCAGCAGGATCCCGCCGGCAGATACGCAGTATTTT. This gives the protein CASRIPPADTQYF.

The chain's CDR3 is CASSGGEGSNEQFF. The CDR3 nucleotides are TGTGCCTCGTCCGGGGGAGAGGGCTCCAATGAGCAGTTCTTC. The gene calls are TRBV24-1 and TRBJ2-1; a weak D match, TRBD2 (6 bases). Trimming cost V 12 bases and J 6 bases, with 20 bases left between them. The length of the CDR3 is 14 residues. Per germline, CDR1 KGHDR and CDR2 SFDVKD.

This clone was seen just once. V is TRBV18 and J is TRBJ2-4; TRBD2 agrees at 12 bases. The CDR3 contains 16 residues. V shed 5 bases, J shed 5 bases, and the junction held 7 bases outside the gene matches. The germline gives CDR1 KGHSH, CDR2 LQKENI. The CDR3 protein is CASSITSGGTQNIQYF. The CDR3, as DNA: TGTGCCAGCTCAATCACTAGCGGGGGGACTCAAAACATTCAGTACTTC. Full variable domain (rest looked up from reference TRBV18 and TRBJ2-4): NAGVMQNPRHLVRRRGQEARLRCSPMKGHSHVYWYRQLPEEGLKFMVYLQKENIIDESGMPKERFSAEFPKEGPSILRIQQVVRGDSAAYFCASSITSGGTQNIQYFGAGTRLSVL.

The rearrangement links TRBV5-1 to TRBJ1-1, with D perhaps matching TRBD1 (6 bases). Per germline, CDR1 SGHRS and CDR2 YFSETQ. Deletions cut 4 bases from V and 0 bases from J, with 10 bases between. The CDR3 consists of 14 residues. CDR3 sequence (DNA): TGCGCCAGCAGCGGGGACACTATGAACACTGAAGCTTTCTTT. Translating gives CASSGDTMNTEAFF.

The chain links TRBV5-1 to TRBJ1-2, with D tentatively TRBD1 (6 bases). Germline V gene sequence: CDR1 SGHRS, CDR2 YFSETQ. V was pared by 1 base and J by 7 bases, with 17 bases between. The CDR3 is made up of 15 amino acids. The CDR3 DNA is TGCGCCAGCAGCTTGACAGGGCCCACGGGGGGTGGCTACACCTTC. It translates to CASSLTGPTGGGYTF.

V is TRBV3-1 (or the pseudogene TRBV3-2) and J is TRBJ2-1; no firm D call. The CDR3 spans 15 residues. Per the germline V gene, CDR1 is LGHDT and CDR2 is YNNKEL (reference sequence). V lost 4 bases to trimming and J lost 2 bases, with 12 bases between them. The CDR3 spells CASSLAPLAYNEQFF. CDR3 DNA sequence: TGTGCCAGCAGCCTAGCCCCCCTGGCCTACAATGAGCAGTTCTTC.

This clone was detected only a few times. The chain has TRBV10-1 and TRBJ2-7, with D perhaps TRBD2 (5 bases). Looked up from germline, CDR1 is WNHNN and CDR2 is SYGVQD (reference sequence). Trimming left V 0 bases short and J 4 bases short, with 13 bases between. The CDR3 extends over 15 amino acids. CDR3 sequence: CASSESRGSVYEQYF. The CDR3 DNA sequence: TGCGCCAGCAGTGAGTCCCGGGGATCCGTTTACGAGCAGTACTTC.

This chain connects TRBV7-3 to TRBJ2-5; no clear D. The CDR3 contains 13 residues. Trimming removed 5 bases from V and 3 bases from J, with 10 bases in between. CDR1 is SGHTA, CDR2 FQGTGA, per germline. The CDR3 nucleotides read TGTGCCAGCAGCCGAGGTAATGAAGAGACCCAGTACTTC. This translates into CASSRGNEETQYF.